These 2 T cell receptor beta chains originate from one sample sequenced in a study of shared clonotypes between healthy human individuals. Here immunoSEQ multiplex PCR was the method, and the copy in TCRdb shows in-frame clones only, minus some. The sample comprises approximately 1.5 million clones, 98% of which are singletons, and roughly 0.35% rests with the top ten. Sequencing was performed on naive CD4+ T cells sorted from blood. Subset defined: CD45RA+ positively selected. These receptors were taken from a man aged 30 to 39 in good health.

V is TRBV28 and J is TRBJ2-7, with TRBD1 matching 7 bases. In germline, CDR1 is MDHEN, CDR2 SYDVKM. This CDR3 region has 16 residues. The J segment lost 0 bases and the V segment lost 7 bases, leaving 12 bases of the junction unmatched. The CDR3 coding sequence is TGTGCCAGCACTCCACCCAAGGGACAGACCTCCTACGAGCAGTACTTC. It encodes CASTPPKGQTSYEQYF.

This chain joins TRBV19 and TRBJ2-1; weak D call: TRBD1 (5 bases). V dropped 7 bases and J dropped 0 bases, with 13 bases sitting between them. The CDR3 consists of 15 residues. CDR1 is LNHDA, CDR2 SQIVND, per germline (reference sequence). CDR3 residues: CASNQGDLSYNEQFF. The CDR3 nucleotides read TGTGCCAGTAACCAAGGGGATCTCTCCTACAATGAGCAGTTCTTC.